This T cell receptor (beta chain) was obtained from a study of blood T cells in healthy people across ages. The ends lost 6 bases at V and 5 bases at J; junction bases unmatched: 11. CDR3 length equals 15 residues. The germline V gene encodes CDR1 MNHNY and CDR2 SVGAGI (reference sequence). Sample-barcoded 5' priming and a J-beta primer mix drove a second PCR of roughly 7 to 11 cycles. TCRdb reprocessed the 5' RACE reads with MiXCR, giving one entry per CDR3 protein. The table includes around 780,000 distinct CDR3 sequences, roughly 56% detected once. This clonotype showed up just a few times. The rearrangement links TRBV6-6 to TRBJ1-2; 8 bases agree with TRBD1. Sequenced material: blood. The receptor was isolated from a man aged 35 to 55 in good health. This CDR3 is CASRPRTGSLYGYTF. The CDR3 nucleotides read TGTGCCAGCAGGCCGAGGACAGGGTCGCTTTATGGCTACACCTTC.